These 32 T cell receptor beta chains were sequenced from one sample in a study of read filtering for tumor transcriptome and immune sequencing. This library used approximately 0.4 ug RNA and molecular barcoded adaptors spanning alpha/delta and beta/gamma chains. TCRdb fed the reads into MiXCR, producing one record per CDR3 protein. The sample includes 45,000 to 55,000 distinct CDR3 sequences, less than 20% of them seen just once. Sequencing was carried out using a population of CD138-negative cells sorted from bone marrow. Receptor source: a donor over 35 with multiple myeloma.

This clonotype was seen at least ten times. J is TRBJ2-7 and V is TRBV6-1, with D possibly TRBD2 on 5 matching bases. This CDR3 is built from 13 residues. The V and J ends lost 2 bases and 7 bases respectively, with 12 bases between them. The germline V gene encodes CDR1 MNHNS and CDR2 SASEGT. The CDR3 loop is CASSERGPLEQYF. Written as DNA, the CDR3 is TGTGCCAGCAGTGAACGAGGGCCCCTGGAGCAGTACTTC.

CDR3 amino acids: CASTMTGFKETQYF. As DNA, the CDR3 is TGTGCCAGCACCATGACAGGCTTCAAAGAGACCCAGTACTTC. The V and J genes are TRBV28 and TRBJ2-5; D possibly corresponds to TRBD1 (6 bases). Between the trimmed V and J ends, which lost 7 bases and 3 bases, there was a span of 15 bases. CDR1 MDHEN and CDR2 SYDVKM come from the germline V gene. This CDR3 comprises 14 residues.

This clonotype has ten or more counts. This chain connects TRBV19 to TRBJ2-2; no firm D call. The CDR3 consists of 12 residues. CDR1 LNHDA and CDR2 SQIVND come from the germline V gene (reference sequence). Trimming removed 6 bases from V and 6 bases from J, with 8 bases in between. The CDR3 bases are TGTGCCAGTAGCTCCTACGCCGGGGAGCTGTTTTTT. It specifies CASSSYAGELFF.

The chain employs TRBV5-1 and TRBJ2-3, with 8 bases that match TRBD1. CDR1 and CDR2 (germline): SGHRS, YFSETQ. J gave up 5 bases and V 3 bases, and 5 bases lay outside the gene matches. The CDR3 runs to 14 residues. The CDR3 spells CASSSGQGGDTQYF. CDR3 DNA: TGCGCCAGCAGCTCCGGACAGGGAGGAGATACGCAGTATTTT.

Of note for this clonotype: Relative to the germline gene, one junction end is altered; a read error may explain this. V is TRBV7-7 and J is TRBJ2-1; 9 bases match TRBD2. The CDR3 is 14 amino acids. CDR1 is SSHAT and CDR2 is FNYEAQ in the germline V gene (reference sequence). CDR3 nucleotide sequence: TGTGCTAGCAGCTTAGCGGGAGTAGGGAATGAGCAGTTCTTC. It translates to CASSLAGVGNEQFF.

This clonotype was recorded at least ten times. The chain couples TRBV3-1 to TRBJ2-1; maybe TRBD1 (6 bases). From germline, CDR1 is LGHDT and CDR2 YNNKEL (reference sequence). V was shortened by 6 bases and J by 1 base, with 13 bases between the two germline ends. The CDR3 spans 15 residues. The CDR3 reads CASSLRGSSYNEQFF. The CDR3, as DNA: TGTGCCAGCAGTCTCAGGGGTTCTTCCTACAATGAGCAGTTCTTC.

This clonotype came up many times. This chain links TRBV28 with TRBJ2-3; 10 nucleotides align to TRBD2. The CDR3 sequence is 18 residues long. J lost 2 bases, V lost 7 bases, and 15 bases had no gene match. Germline-derived CDR1 and CDR2 are MDHEN and SYDVKM. The CDR3 loop is CASIDLAGGPRITDTQYF. The DNA for the CDR3 is TGTGCCAGCATCGACTTAGCGGGAGGCCCCCGGATCACAGATACGCAGTATTTT. The full variable domain, rest sourced from reference TRBV28 and TRBJ2-3, is DVKVTQSSRYLVKRTGEKVFLECVQDMDHENMFWYRQDPGLGLRLIYFSYDVKMKEKGDIPEGYSVSREKKERFSLILESASTNQTSMYLCASIDLAGGPRITDTQYFGPGTRLTVL.

At least ten counts were recorded for this clonotype. This rearrangement joins TRBV2 to TRBJ2-3; 14 bases are a match to TRBD2. Trimming removed 7 bases from V and 5 bases from J; junction bases left unmatched: 5. The germline CDR1 and CDR2 sequences are SNHLY and FYNNEI. The CDR3 is 15 residues long. Written as DNA, the CDR3 is TGTGCCAGCACTGGACTAGCGGGAGGCGGAGATACGCAGTATTTT. Its protein product is CASTGLAGGGDTQYF.

In this sample, this clonotype turned up many times. This chain connects TRBV7-9 to TRBJ2-3; D perhaps matches TRBD1 (6 bases). The germline V gene has CDR1 SEHNR and CDR2 FQNEAQ (reference sequence). V lost 4 bases and J 4 bases, leaving 15 bases between the germline ends. The CDR3 spans 15 residues. The CDR3 sequence is CASSWQGLRADTQYF. For the CDR3, the DNA is TGTGCCAGCAGCTGGCAGGGGCTCCGGGCAGATACGCAGTATTTT.

This clonotype was seen repeatedly, ten times or more. The V gene is TRBV6-2 or TRBV6-3, the J gene TRBJ1-5; D is uncertain. This CDR3 spans 13 amino acids. Trimming shortened V by 6 bases and J by 4 bases, and 10 bases separated the two germline ends. Germline V gene data show CDR1 as MNHEY and CDR2 as SVGEGT. Here the CDR3 DNA reads TGTGCCAGCAGAGTGGCCGGGAATCAGCCCCAGCATTTT. It translates to CASRVAGNQPQHF.

This clonotype has a handful of counts. The chain couples TRBV7-8 to TRBJ2-1, with a possible D match to TRBD2 (5 bases). CDR1 SGHVS and CDR2 FQNEAQ come from the germline V gene. The CDR3 runs 12 residues. The V and J ends lost 5 bases and 10 bases respectively, with 12 bases between them. This CDR3 is CASSPLEGEQFF. The CDR3 DNA is TGTGCCAGCAGCCCCCTTGAGGGCGAGCAGTTCTTC.

This clonotype occurred many times. The genes are TRBV28 and TRBJ1-5, with D unclear. The CDR3 extends over 14 amino acids. V dropped 1 base and J dropped 6 bases, with 10 bases sitting between them. From germline, CDR1 is MDHEN and CDR2 SYDVKM. As DNA, the CDR3 is TGTGCCAGCAGTTTATCGGGCCGAGGTCAGCCCCAGCATTTT. Encoded protein: CASSLSGRGQPQHF.

Comment on this clonotype: Being one base from a much bigger clone, this may be a read error. Since no conserved phenylalanine or tryptophan closes the CDR3, a read error is the likely cause. The V call is TRBV20-1, the J call TRBJ1-2; D gene ambiguous. The CDR3 loop spans 13 amino acids. Per the germline V gene, CDR1 is DFQATT and CDR2 is SNEGSKA (reference sequence). Deletions cut 6 bases from V and 0 bases from J, with 11 bases between. This chain's CDR3 is CSAPQSANYGYTL. The CDR3 coding sequence is TGCAGTGCCCCGCAGTCGGCTAACTATGGCTACACCCTC.

This clonotype was counted many times. V usage is TRBV7-9 and J usage is TRBJ2-3; TRBD2 matches 12 bases. The length of the CDR3 is 14 residues. Germline trimming cut 10 bases from V and 4 bases from J; bases unmatched to any gene: 6. The germline V gene has CDR1 SEHNR and CDR2 FQNEAQ (reference sequence). The CDR3 is CANKTSGSADTQYF. In nucleotides, the CDR3 is TGTGCCAACAAGACTAGCGGGAGCGCAGATACGCAGTATTTT.

This clonotype has only a few counts. The chain employs TRBV7-2 and TRBJ2-2; tentatively, D is TRBD1 (6 bases). Per germline, CDR1 SGHTA and CDR2 FQGNSA. The length of the CDR3 is 13 residues. V lost 3 bases to trimming and J lost 6 bases, with 8 bases between them. As DNA, the CDR3 is TGTGCCAGCAGCTTTGGGACATCCGGGGAGCTGTTTTTT. As protein: CASSFGTSGELFF.

This clonotype was observed a few times. The chain carries TRBV7-9 and TRBJ1-1, with a weak D call TRBD1 (6 bases). This CDR3 comprises 14 residues. Germline loops: CDR1 SEHNR, CDR2 FQNEAQ (reference sequence). The germline V and J ends were trimmed by 5 bases and 4 bases, with 14 bases remaining between them. The CDR3 DNA follows: TGTGCCAGCAGCCCGAAAGGGGGGGGCACTGAAGCTTTCTTT. Translating gives CASSPKGGGTEAFF.

The rearrangement joins TRBV18 to TRBJ1-1; 9 bases are a match to TRBD1. Germline assignment: CDR1 KGHSH and CDR2 LQKENI. The length of the CDR3 is 13 residues. V was pared by 5 bases and J by 5 bases, with 3 bases of the junction left unmatched. This CDR3 reads CASSADRGTEAFF. The CDR3, as DNA: TGTGCCAGCTCAGCCGACAGGGGGACTGAAGCTTTCTTT.

This clonotype was detected many times. The J gene is TRBJ2-7, the V gene TRBV6-2 or TRBV6-3; the D is unclear. This CDR3 has 11 amino acids. V shed 5 bases and J shed 7 bases, with 9 bases lying between them. Germline CDR1 is MNHEY and CDR2 is SVGEGT. CDR3 sequence (DNA): TGTGCCAGCAGTCAAGCGAGGGAGCAGTACTTC. Protein: CASSQAREQYF.

As regards this clonotype: Possible read error: a much larger clone is one base away. The CDR3 loop reads CASSPAGLTTTGELFF. CDR3 nucleotides: TGTGCCAGCAGTCCCGCCGGTCTTACTACCACCGGGGAGCTGTTTTTT. The gene calls are TRBV12-3 or TRBV12-4 and TRBJ2-2; D is unclear. The V end was cut by 5 bases, the J end by 4 bases, with 17 bases between. This CDR3 is built from 16 residues.

This clonotype was recorded many times. The gene calls are TRBV20-1 and TRBJ1-2; the D is unclear. CDR3 length: 13 residues. CDR1 and CDR2 from the germline V gene are DFQATT and SNEGSKA (reference sequence). The V end was cut by 1 base, the J end by 2 bases, with 8 bases between. CDR3 in amino acids: CSARVGMNYGYTF. For the CDR3, the DNA is TGCAGTGCTAGAGTAGGCATGAACTATGGCTACACCTTC.

About this clonotype: It may be a read error: a sequence one base away is much more abundant. The chain couples TRBV9 to TRBJ2-3; the D call may be TRBD1 or TRBD2 (6 bases each). V was cut by 4 bases and J by 4 bases, with 16 bases left in between. Germline CDR1 reads SGDLS; CDR2 reads YYNGEE. The CDR3 is made up of 15 amino acids. The CDR3 DNA follows: TGTGCCAGCAGCTCCCGGGGGCTAAGCGCAGATACGCAGTATTTT. Protein: CASSSRGLSADTQYF.

This clonotype was observed at least ten times. The gene calls are TRBV7-2 and TRBJ2-2; D ambiguous. Germline V gene lookup returns CDR1 SGHTA and CDR2 FQGNSA. This CDR3 spans 13 amino acids. Between the trimmed V and J ends, which lost 2 bases and 8 bases, there was a span of 9 bases. The CDR3 sequence: CASSLSYLGELFF. The CDR3 nucleotides are TGTGCCAGCAGCTTATCCTATCTTGGGGAGCTGTTTTTT.

The J gene is TRBJ2-7, the V gene TRBV29-1; D not resolved. Trimming took 1 base from V and 6 from J, leaving 7 bases between them. CDR3 length: 11 amino acids. Germline V gives CDR1 SQVTM, CDR2 ANQGSEA. The chain's CDR3 is CSVEGAVEQYF. CDR3 nucleotides: TGCAGCGTTGAAGGGGCAGTCGAGCAGTACTTC.

To note about this clonotype: This sequence may be a read error, since a much larger clone differs from it by one base. This chain joins TRBV11-2 and TRBJ2-1; TRBD2 aligns across 13 bases. Germline CDR1 reads SGHAT; CDR2 reads FQNNGV. CDR3 length: 15 residues. CDR3 region: CASSFTSGRVGEQSF. The CDR3 DNA sequence: TGTGCCAGCAGCTTCACTAGCGGGAGGGTGGGTGAGCAGTCCTTC.

The V and J genes are TRBV20-1 and TRBJ2-2; D may match TRBD1 or TRBD2 (7 bases each). Trimming took 0 bases from V and 7 from J, leaving 18 bases between them. The CDR3 contains 16 residues. Germline values: CDR1 DFQATT, CDR2 SNEGSKA (reference sequence). This CDR3 is CSAREASGTDRGELFF. The CDR3, as DNA: TGCAGTGCTAGAGAAGCCAGCGGGACAGATCGCGGGGAGCTGTTTTTT.

This clonotype was found many times. This chain links TRBV29-1 with TRBJ2-5, with D perhaps TRBD2 (6 bases). The CDR3 loop spans 11 amino acids. V lost 7 bases and J lost 4, with 10 bases in between. Germline CDR1 SQVTM, CDR2 ANQGSEA. The DNA of the CDR3 is TGCAGCGCCGGGGGAGGAGAGACCCAGTACTTC. Its translation: CSAGGGETQYF.

This clonotype was counted between two and nine times. A read error may account for a junction end that differs from germline. This chain connects TRBV30 to TRBJ2-2, with 9 bases aligning to TRBD2. The V gene's germline CDR1 is GTSNPN and CDR2 SVGIG (reference sequence). The CDR3 runs 14 residues. CDR3 in amino acids: CAWRASGNTRELFF. The CDR3 DNA sequence: TGTGCCTGGAGGGCTAGCGGGAACACCAGGGAGCTGTTTTTT.

This clonotype appeared many times. The genes are TRBV12-3 or TRBV12-4 and TRBJ1-1; D is possibly TRBD1 (5 bases). V lost 6 bases and J lost 9, with 17 bases in between. There are 13 residues in the CDR3. Here the CDR3 DNA reads TGTGCCAGCAGCTTGTCCGGGGCCCGAAAAGCTTTCTTT. Its translation: CASSLSGARKAFF.

The chain links TRBV14 to TRBJ2-6, with D unclear. The germline V gene has CDR1 SGHDN and CDR2 FVKESK. The CDR3 is 17 residues long. Trimming cost V 4 bases and J 0 bases, with 13 bases left between them. CDR3 DNA: TGTGCCAGCAGCCTAGACCTCTCCCGCTCTGGGGCCAACGTCCTGACTTTC. This encodes CASSLDLSRSGANVLTF.

This clonotype showed up many times. The V gene is TRBV5-1, the J gene TRBJ2-3; D might be TRBD2 (6 bases). Germline assignment: CDR1 SGHRS and CDR2 YFSETQ. The CDR3 runs to 14 residues. V was shortened by 4 bases and J by 2 bases, with 11 bases between the two germline ends. CDR3: CASSLGDSTDTQYF. The CDR3 DNA reads as TGCGCCAGCAGCCTCGGGGACTCCACAGATACGCAGTATTTT.

The chain combines TRBV4-3 with TRBJ1-5; no firm D call. CDR3 length equals 14 residues. Trimming shortened V by 1 base and J by 2 bases, and 6 bases separated the two germline ends. The germline CDR1 and CDR2 sequences are LGHNA and YSLEER. CDR3 nucleotides: TGCGCCAGCAGCCAAGGCCTGGGCAATCAGCCCCAGCATTTT. It codes for CASSQGLGNQPQHF.

This clonotype has ten or more counts. The chain is built from TRBV7-3 and TRBJ1-1; D uncertain. Trimming cost V 1 base and J 1 base, with 19 bases left between them. In germline, CDR1 is SGHTA, CDR2 FQGTGA. The CDR3 runs 18 residues. The CDR3 loop reads CASSLIRGVGTRNTEAFF. As DNA, the CDR3 is TGTGCCAGCAGCTTAATACGCGGCGTCGGAACGCGGAACACTGAAGCTTTCTTT.